These 2 T cell receptor beta chains came from one sample sequenced in a study of blood T cell repertoires in COVID-19. Measured with immunoSEQ multiplex PCR; TCRdb has only the in-frame clones, and not every one. The sample yields around 190,000 clones, 70% to 90% seen once. Specimen: peripheral blood. The receptors shown here come from a young man with acute or convalescent COVID-19.

The gene calls are TRBV9 and TRBJ1-1, with 9 bases that match TRBD1. V gave up 0 bases and J gave up 7 bases; unmatched junction bases: 10. There are 16 residues in the CDR3. The germline V gene has CDR1 SGDLS and CDR2 YYNGEE. CDR3 amino acids: CASSVEGTGLLNEAFF. In DNA, the CDR3 is TGTGCCAGCAGCGTAGAAGGGACAGGGCTTTTGAATGAAGCTTTCTTT.

The J gene is TRBJ1-5, the V gene TRBV6-1; D is uncertain. V was clipped by 2 bases and J by 1 base, with 6 bases between them. The V gene's germline CDR1 is MNHNS and CDR2 SASEGT. This CDR3 is built from 14 residues. This CDR3 is CASSEPRSNQPQHF. DNA of the CDR3: TGTGCCAGCAGTGAACCCAGGAGCAATCAGCCCCAGCATTTT.